Sequencing of this T cell receptor beta chain was carried out in a study of OX40 agonist ivuxolimab in advanced cancers. The CDR3 extends over 16 amino acids. Germline V gene sequence: CDR1 SGHAT, CDR2 FQDESV (reference sequence). Trimming left V 5 bases short and J 0 bases short, with 15 bases between. Clones were sequenced by immunoSEQ multiplex PCR, and TCRdb holds only the in-frame ones, with some missing. The sample comprises around 40,000 clones, 75% to 90% of which are singletons, and roughly 12% rests with the top ten. This chain uses TRBV11-1 with TRBJ2-3; maybe TRBD2 (6 bases). This TCR was sampled from an adult with an advanced solid tumor such as melanoma, head and neck, liver or kidney cancer. Sequences were derived from CD4+ or CD8+ T cells sorted from blood, sampled in a trial of the OX40 agonist ivuxolimab. For the CDR3, the DNA is TGTGCCAGCAGCCATGGACTATCCTTTAGCACAGATACGCAGTATTTT. This codes for CASSHGLSFSTDTQYF. Variable domain in full (rest from reference TRBV11-1 and TRBJ2-3): EAEVAQSPRYKITEKSQAVAFWCDPISGHATLYWYRQILGQGPELLVQFQDESVVDDSQLPKDRFSAERLKGVDSTLKIQPAELGDSAMYLCASSHGLSFSTDTQYFGPGTRLTVL.